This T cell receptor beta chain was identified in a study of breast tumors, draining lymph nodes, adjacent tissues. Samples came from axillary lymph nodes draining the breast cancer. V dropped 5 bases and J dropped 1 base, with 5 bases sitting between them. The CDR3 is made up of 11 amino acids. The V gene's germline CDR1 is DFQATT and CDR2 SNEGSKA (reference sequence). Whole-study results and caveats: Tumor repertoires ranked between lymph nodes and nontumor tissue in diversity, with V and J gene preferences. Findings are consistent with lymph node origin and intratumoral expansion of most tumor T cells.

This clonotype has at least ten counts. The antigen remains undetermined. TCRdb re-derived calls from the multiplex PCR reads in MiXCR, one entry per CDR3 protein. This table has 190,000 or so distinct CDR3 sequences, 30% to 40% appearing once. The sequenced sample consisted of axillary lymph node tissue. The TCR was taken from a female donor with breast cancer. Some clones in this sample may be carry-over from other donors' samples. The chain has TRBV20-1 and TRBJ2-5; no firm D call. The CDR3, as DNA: TGCAGTGCTCTTATCCAAGAGACCCAGTACTTC. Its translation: CSALIQETQYF.